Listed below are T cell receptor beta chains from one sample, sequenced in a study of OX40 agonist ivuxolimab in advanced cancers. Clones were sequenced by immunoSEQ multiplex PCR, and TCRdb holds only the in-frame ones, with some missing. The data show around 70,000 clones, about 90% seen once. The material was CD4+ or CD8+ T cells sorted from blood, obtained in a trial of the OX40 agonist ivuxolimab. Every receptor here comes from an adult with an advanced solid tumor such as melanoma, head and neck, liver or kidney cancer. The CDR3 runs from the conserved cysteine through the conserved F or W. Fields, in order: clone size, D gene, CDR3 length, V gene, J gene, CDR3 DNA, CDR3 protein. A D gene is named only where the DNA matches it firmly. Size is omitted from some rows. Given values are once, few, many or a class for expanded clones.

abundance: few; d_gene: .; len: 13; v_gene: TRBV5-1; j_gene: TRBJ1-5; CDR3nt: TGCGCCAGCAGCTTGGGTCCTCGCCAGCCCCAGCATTTT; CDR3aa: CASSLGPRQPQHF
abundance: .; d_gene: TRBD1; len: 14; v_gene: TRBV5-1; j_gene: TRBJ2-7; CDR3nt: TGCGCCAGCAGCCCAAACCGACAGGGCTACGAGCAGTACTTC; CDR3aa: CASSPNRQGYEQYF
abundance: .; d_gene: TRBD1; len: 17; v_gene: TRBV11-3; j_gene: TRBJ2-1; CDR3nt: TGTGCCAGCAGCTTAGAGCCCGGACAGGTATTCTACAATGAGCAGTTCTTC; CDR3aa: CASSLEPGQVFYNEQFF
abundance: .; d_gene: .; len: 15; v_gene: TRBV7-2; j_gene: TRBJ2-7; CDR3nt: TGTGCCAGCAGCCCCCAGATGGGTGGCTCCTACGAGCAGTACTTC; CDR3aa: CASSPQMGGSYEQYF
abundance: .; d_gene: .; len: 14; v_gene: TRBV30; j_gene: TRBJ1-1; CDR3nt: TGTGCCTGGAGTGTTGGTGGGCTGATCACTGAAGCTTTCTTT; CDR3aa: CAWSVGGLITEAFF
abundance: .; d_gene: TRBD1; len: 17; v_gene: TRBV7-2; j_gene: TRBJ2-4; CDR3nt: TGTGCCAGCAGCACAGGGGGCGCGGAAATATGGAGAAACATTCAGTACTTC; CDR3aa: CASSTGGAEIWRNIQYF
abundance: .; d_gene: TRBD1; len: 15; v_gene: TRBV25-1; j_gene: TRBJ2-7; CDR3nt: TGTGCCAGCACCTCATCGGACAGGGCTGACGACGAGCAGTACTTC; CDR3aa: CASTSSDRADDEQYF
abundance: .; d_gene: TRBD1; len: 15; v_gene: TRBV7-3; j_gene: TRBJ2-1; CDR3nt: TGTGCCAGCAGCCCCGCAGGGGGCTTCTACAATGAGCAGTTCTTC; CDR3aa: CASSPAGGFYNEQFF
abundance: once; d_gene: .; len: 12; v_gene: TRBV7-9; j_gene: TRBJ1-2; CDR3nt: TGTGCCAGCAGACCCGACAGCGTTGGCTACACCTTC; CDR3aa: CASRPDSVGYTF
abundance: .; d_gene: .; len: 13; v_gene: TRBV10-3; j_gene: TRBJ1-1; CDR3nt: TGTGCCATCAAGGGCAGGGGAAACACTGAAGCTTTCTTT; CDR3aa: CAIKGRGNTEAFF
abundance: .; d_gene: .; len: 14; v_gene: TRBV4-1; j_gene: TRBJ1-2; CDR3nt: TGCGCCAGCAGCCAAGATGCGGTATTCTATGGCTACACCTTC; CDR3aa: CASSQDAVFYGYTF
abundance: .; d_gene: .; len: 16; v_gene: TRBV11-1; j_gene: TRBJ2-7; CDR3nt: TGTGCCAGCAGCTTACTGTCTACAGGGACTTCCCCCGAGCAGTACTTC; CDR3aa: CASSLLSTGTSPEQYF
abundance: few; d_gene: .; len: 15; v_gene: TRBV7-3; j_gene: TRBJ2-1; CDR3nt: TGTGCCAGCAGCTTAACCCTTAGTTCGGACAATGAGCAGTTCTTC; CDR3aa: CASSLTLSSDNEQFF
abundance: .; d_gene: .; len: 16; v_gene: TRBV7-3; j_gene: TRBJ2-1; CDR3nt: TGTGCCAGCAGCATGAGGCTAACCCCCTCCGAAAATGAGCAGTTCTTC; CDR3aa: CASSMRLTPSENEQFF
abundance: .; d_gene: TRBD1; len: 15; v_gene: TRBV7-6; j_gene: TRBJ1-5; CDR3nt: TGTGCCAGCAGCTTAGCGGGACAGGGGGAACAGCCCCAGCATTTT; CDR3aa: CASSLAGQGEQPQHF
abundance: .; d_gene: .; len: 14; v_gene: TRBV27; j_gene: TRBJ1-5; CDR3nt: TGTGCCAGCAGTTTACTAGCCAAAAATCAGCCCCAGCATTTT; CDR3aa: CASSLLAKNQPQHF
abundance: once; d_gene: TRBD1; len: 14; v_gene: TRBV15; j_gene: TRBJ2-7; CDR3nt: TGTGCCACCAGCATACCGGGACAGCACTACGAGCAGTACTTC; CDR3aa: CATSIPGQHYEQYF
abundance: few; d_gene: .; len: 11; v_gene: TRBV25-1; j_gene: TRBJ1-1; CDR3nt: TGTGCCAGCAGTGGGACCCGTGAAGCTTTCTTT; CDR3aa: CASSGTREAFF
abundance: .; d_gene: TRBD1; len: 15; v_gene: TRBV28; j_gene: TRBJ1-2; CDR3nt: TGTGCCAGCAGTTTAAGGGGGACAGGGGTCTATGGCTACACCTTC; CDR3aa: CASSLRGTGVYGYTF
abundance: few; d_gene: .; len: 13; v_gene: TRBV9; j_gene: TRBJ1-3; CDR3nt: TGTGCCAGCAGCGTAGAAGGGTCGAACACCATATATTTT; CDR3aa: CASSVEGSNTIYF
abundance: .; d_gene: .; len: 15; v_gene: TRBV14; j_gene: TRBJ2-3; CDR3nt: TGTGCCAGCAATCGCGGACGGACGTTCACAGATACGCAGTATTTT; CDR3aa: CASNRGRTFTDTQYF
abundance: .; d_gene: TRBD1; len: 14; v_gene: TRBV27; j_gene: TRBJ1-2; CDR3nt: TGTGCCAGCAGCCTTTCGGGACAGGGACATGGCTACACCTTC; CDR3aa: CASSLSGQGHGYTF
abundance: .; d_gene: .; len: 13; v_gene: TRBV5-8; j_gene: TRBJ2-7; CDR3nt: TGTGCCAGCAGCCGGGACATTTCCTACGAGCAGTACTTC; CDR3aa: CASSRDISYEQYF
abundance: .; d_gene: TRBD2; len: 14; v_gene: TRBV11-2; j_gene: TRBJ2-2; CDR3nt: TGTGCCAGCAGCTTACGCCGGGGGGCCGGGGAGCTGTTTTTT; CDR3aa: CASSLRRGAGELFF
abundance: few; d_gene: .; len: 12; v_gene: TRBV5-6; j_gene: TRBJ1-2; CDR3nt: TGTGCCAGCAGCTTGGCCAGCTATGGCTACACCTTC; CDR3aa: CASSLASYGYTF
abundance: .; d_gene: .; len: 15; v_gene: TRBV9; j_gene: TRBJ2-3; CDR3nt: TGTGCCAGCAGCCCCGAGGGGGGGATGACAGATACGCAGTATTTT; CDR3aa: CASSPEGGMTDTQYF
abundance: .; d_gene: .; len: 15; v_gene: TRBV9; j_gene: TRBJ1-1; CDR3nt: TGTGCCAGCAGCCCCTTCGAGGGATCGAACACTGAAGCTTTCTTT; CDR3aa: CASSPFEGSNTEAFF
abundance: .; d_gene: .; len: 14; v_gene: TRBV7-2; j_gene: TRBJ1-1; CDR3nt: TGTGCCAGCAGCCAAACACCGGGGACCACTGAAGCTTTCTTT; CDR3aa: CASSQTPGTTEAFF
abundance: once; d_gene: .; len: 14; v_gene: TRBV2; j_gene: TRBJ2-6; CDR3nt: TGTGCCAGGGCCACGTCCTCTGGGGCCAACGTCCTGACTTTC; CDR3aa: CARATSSGANVLTF
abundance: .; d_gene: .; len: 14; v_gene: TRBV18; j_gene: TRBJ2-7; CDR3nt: TGTGCCAGCTCACCTTCCGACAGCTCCTACGAGCAGTACTTC; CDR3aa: CASSPSDSSYEQYF
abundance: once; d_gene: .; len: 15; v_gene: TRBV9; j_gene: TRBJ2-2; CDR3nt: TGTGCCAGCAGCCCACGACAAGCGAACACCGGGGAGCTGTTTTTT; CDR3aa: CASSPRQANTGELFF
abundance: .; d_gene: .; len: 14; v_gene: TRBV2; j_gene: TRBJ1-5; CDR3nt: TGTGCCAGCAGTGCCGGGAAGGAGGGTCAGCCCCAGCATTTT; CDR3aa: CASSAGKEGQPQHF
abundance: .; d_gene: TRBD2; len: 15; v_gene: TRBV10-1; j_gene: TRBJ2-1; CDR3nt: TGCGCCAGCAGTGAGGAGCTAGCGGGACCTAATGAGCAGTTCTTC; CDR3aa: CASSEELAGPNEQFF
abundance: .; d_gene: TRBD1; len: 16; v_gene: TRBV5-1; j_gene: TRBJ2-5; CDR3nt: TGCGCCAGCAGCTTTAACGGACAGGGCCTACAAGAGACCCAGTACTTC; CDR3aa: CASSFNGQGLQETQYF
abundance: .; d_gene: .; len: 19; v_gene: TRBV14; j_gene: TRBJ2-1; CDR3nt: TGTGCCAGCAGCCAAGATCCGACGTCCCACCTTAGCTCCTACAATGAGCAGTTCTTC; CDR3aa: CASSQDPTSHLSSYNEQFF
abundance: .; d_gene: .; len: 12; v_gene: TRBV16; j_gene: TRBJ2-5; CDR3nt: TGTGCCAGCAGCCAAGAGTATGAGCGGCTCCACTTC; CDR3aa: CASSQEYERLHF
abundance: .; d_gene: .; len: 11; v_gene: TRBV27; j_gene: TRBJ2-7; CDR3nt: TGTGCCAGCAGTCGGGGGTACGAGCAGTACTTC; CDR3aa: CASSRGYEQYF
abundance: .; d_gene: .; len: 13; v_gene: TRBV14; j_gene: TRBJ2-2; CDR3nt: TGTGCCAGCAGCCAGGCAAGGGCCGGGGAGCTGTTTTTT; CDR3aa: CASSQARAGELFF
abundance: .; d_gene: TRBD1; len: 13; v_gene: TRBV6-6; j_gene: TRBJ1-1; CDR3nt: TGTGCCAGCAGCTCCGGGACAGGTCTTGTAGCTTTCTTT; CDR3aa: CASSSGTGLVAFF